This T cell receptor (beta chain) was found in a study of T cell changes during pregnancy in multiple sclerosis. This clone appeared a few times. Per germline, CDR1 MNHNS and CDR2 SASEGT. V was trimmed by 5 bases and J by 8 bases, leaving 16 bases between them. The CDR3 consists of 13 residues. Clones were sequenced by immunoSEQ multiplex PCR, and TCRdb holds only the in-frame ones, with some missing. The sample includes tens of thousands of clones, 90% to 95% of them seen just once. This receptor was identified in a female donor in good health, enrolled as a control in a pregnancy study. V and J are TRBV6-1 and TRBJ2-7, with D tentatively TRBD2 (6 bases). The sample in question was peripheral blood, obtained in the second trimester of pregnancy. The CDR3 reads CASSPGGVVQQYF. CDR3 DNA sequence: TGTGCCAGCAGTCCAGGCGGGGTGGTCCAGCAGTACTTC.